This T cell receptor (beta chain) was recorded in a study of T cells in Graves' hyperthyroidism and ophthalmopathy. What was amplified from RNA transcripts were TCR beta CDR3 regions. A first-round RT-PCR of the TCR CDR3 used the HTBI primer set. TCRdb independently ran MiXCR on the multiplex PCR reads; one entry per CDR3 protein. This table has hundreds of thousands of distinct CDR3 sequences, roughly 15% appearing once. Study-wide points: Among clonotypes expanded in thyroid above 0.001, most were also found in blood. It was a median about 6 months before onset that the model predicted ophthalmopathy.

The germline V gene encodes CDR1 SGHTA and CDR2 FQGNSA. This CDR3 is 15 amino acids long. With 6 bases clipped from V and 4 bases from J, the junction kept 8 bases outside the gene matches. This clonotype was found many times. Its antigen is unknown. The V call is TRBV7-2, the J call TRBJ2-1, with 8 bases that match TRBD2. This clonotype originated in a woman aged 45-65 years with Graves' ophthalmopathy. Source material: blood. The CDR3 region has the DNA TGTGCCAGCAGATTGAGCGGGAGTGGTTACAATGAGCAGTTCTTC. It yields the protein CASRLSGSGYNEQFF.